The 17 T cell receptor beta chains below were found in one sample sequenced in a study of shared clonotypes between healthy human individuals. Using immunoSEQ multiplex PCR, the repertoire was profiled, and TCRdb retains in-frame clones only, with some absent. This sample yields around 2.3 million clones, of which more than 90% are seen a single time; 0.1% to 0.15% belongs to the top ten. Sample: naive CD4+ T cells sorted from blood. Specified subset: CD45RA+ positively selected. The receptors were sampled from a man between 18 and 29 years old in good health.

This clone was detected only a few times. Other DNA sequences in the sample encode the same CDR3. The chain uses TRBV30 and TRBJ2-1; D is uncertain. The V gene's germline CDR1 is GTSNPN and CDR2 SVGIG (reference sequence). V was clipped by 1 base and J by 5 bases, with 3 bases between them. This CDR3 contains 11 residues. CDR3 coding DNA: TGTGCCTGGAGTGCAGACAATGAGCAGTTCTTC. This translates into CAWSADNEQFF.

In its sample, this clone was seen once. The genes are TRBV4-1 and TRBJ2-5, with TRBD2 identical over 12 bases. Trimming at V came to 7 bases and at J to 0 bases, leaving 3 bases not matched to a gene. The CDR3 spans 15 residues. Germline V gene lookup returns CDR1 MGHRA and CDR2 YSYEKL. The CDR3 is CASTRTSGDQETQYF. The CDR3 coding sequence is TGCGCCAGCACCCGGACTAGCGGGGACCAAGAGACCCAGTACTTC.

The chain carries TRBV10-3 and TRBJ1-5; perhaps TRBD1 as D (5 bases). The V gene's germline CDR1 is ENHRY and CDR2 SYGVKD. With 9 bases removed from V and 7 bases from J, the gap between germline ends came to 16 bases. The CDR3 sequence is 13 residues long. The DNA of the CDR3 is TGTGCCATTAACCGGGACCCCCTCCAGCCCCAGCATTTT. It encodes CAINRDPLQPQHF.

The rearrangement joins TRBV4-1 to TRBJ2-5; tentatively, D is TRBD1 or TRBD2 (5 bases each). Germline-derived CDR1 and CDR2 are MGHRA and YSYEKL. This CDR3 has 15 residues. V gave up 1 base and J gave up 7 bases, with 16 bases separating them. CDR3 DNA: TGCGCCAGCAGCCAAGGGGGATGGGGGTCTGGGACCCAGTACTTC. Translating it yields CASSQGGWGSGTQYF.

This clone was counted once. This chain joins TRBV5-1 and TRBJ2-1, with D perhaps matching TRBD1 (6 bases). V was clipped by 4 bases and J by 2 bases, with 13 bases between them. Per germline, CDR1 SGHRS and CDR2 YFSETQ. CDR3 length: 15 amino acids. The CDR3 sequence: CASSRRDTTYNEQFF. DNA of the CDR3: TGCGCCAGCAGCCGCCGGGACACGACCTACAATGAGCAGTTCTTC.

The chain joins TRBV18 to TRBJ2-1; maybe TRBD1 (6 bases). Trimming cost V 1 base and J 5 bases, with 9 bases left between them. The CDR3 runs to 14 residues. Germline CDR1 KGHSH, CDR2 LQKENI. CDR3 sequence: CASSPQDSNNEQFF. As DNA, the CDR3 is TGTGCCAGCTCACCACAGGACAGTAACAATGAGCAGTTCTTC.

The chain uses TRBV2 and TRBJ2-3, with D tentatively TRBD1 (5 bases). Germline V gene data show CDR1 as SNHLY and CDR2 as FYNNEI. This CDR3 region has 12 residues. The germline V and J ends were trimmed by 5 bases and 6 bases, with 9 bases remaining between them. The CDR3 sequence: CASSRGMDTQYF. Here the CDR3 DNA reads TGTGCCAGCAGTAGGGGAATGGATACGCAGTATTTT.

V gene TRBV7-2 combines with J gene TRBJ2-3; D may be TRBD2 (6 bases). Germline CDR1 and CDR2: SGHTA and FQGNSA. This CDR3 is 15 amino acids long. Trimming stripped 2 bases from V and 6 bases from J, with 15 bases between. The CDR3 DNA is TGTGCCAGCAGCTTACAAGAGGGGAGGCCCGATACGCAGTATTTT. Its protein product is CASSLQEGRPDTQYF.

The CDR3 is CATRAGGYTGELFF. CDR3 coding DNA: TGTGCCACCAGAGCAGGGGGTTACACCGGGGAGCTGTTTTTT. The chain has TRBV28 and TRBJ2-2, with TRBD1 matching 7 bases. V shed 10 bases and J 3 bases; nucleotides not matched to a gene: 8. Germline V gene data show CDR1 as MDHEN and CDR2 as SYDVKM. The CDR3 length is 14 residues.

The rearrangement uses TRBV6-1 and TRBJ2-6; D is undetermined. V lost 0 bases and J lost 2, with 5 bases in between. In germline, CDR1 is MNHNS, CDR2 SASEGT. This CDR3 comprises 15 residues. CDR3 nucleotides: TGTGCCAGCAGTGAAGCTAGGGCTGGGGCCAACGTCCTGACTTTC. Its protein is CASSEARAGANVLTF.

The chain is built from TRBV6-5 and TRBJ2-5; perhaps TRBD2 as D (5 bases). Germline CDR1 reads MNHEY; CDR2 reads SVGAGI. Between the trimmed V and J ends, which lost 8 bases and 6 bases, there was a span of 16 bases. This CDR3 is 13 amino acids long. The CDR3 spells CASRPSHRKTQYF. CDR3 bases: TGTGCCAGCCGCCCTAGCCATCGAAAGACCCAGTACTTC.

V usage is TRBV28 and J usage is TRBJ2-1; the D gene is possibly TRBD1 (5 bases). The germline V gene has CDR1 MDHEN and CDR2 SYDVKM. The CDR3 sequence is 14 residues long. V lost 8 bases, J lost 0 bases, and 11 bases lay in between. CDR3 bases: TGTGCCAGCGCAAAAGGGGTCTCCTACAATGAGCAGTTCTTC. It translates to CASAKGVSYNEQFF.

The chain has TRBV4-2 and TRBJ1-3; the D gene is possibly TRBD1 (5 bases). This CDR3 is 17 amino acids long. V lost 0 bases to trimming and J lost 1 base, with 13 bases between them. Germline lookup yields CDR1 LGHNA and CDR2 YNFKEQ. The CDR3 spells CASSQDRSGWSGNTIYF. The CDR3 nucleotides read TGTGCCAGCAGCCAAGATCGGTCAGGGTGGTCTGGAAACACCATATATTTT.

The CDR3 loop is CASSFSPSGVSTDTQYF. The CDR3 DNA follows: TGTGCCAGCAGCTTTAGTCCTAGCGGGGTTAGCACAGATACGCAGTATTTT. The gene calls are TRBV7-6 and TRBJ2-3; 9 nucleotides line up with TRBD2. Losses at the gene ends were 3 bases for V and 0 bases for J; bases not matched to a gene: 7. This CDR3 is built from 17 residues. Per the germline V gene, CDR1 is SGHVS and CDR2 is FNYEAQ.

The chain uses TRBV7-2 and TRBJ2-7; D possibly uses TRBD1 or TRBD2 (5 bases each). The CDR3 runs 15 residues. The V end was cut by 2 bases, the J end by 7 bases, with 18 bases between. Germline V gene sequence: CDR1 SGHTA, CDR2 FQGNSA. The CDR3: CASSLTGDPKGEQYF. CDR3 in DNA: TGTGCCAGCAGCTTAACTGGGGACCCGAAGGGGGAGCAGTACTTC.

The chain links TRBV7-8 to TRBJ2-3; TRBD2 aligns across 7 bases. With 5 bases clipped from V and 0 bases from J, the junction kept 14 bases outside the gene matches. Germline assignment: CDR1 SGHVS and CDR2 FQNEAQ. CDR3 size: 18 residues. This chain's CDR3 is CASSPVWQGGTSTDTQYF. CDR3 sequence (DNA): TGTGCCAGCAGCCCAGTGTGGCAGGGAGGGACTAGCACAGATACGCAGTATTTT.

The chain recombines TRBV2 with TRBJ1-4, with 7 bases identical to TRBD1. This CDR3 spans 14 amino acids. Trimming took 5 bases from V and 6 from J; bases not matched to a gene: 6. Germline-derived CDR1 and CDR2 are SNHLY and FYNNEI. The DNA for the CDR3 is TGTGCCAGCAGTAGACAGGGACCCCATGAAAAACTGTTTTTT. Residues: CASSRQGPHEKLFF.